The clone carrying this TCR beta chain was counted at least ten times. Its matching antigen is unknown. Using RNA transcripts, the TCR beta CDR3 regions were amplified. First-round RT-PCR relied on HTBI primers, and a second-round multiplex PCR came next. TCRdb analysed the multiplex PCR reads with MiXCR anew, one entry per CDR3 protein. This sample has 400,000 or so distinct CDR3 sequences; over 15% occur once, and the top ten carry 7%. This sample is drawn from a study of Graves' ophthalmopathy and Graves' hyperthyroidism. The study's findings and limits: In blood, most expanded thyroid clonotypes above 0.001 frequency were also detected. From stable hyperthyroidism, ophthalmopathy was separated by a 13-signature model with 85% to 90% sensitivity and 75% to 82% specificity.

The ends were cut back, 5 bases at V and 6 bases at J, with 20 bases in the middle. The CDR3 covers 15 residues. Newly diagnosed hyperthyroidism donors, aged 18 to 65, duration under 2 months. Diagnostic conclusions were grounded in clinical symptoms, serum thyroxine, TRAb, thyroid ultrasound and orbital computed tomography. This sequence was found in a woman younger than 30 with stable Graves' hyperthyroidism. The chain has TRBV12-3 or TRBV12-4 and TRBJ2-7; no definite D call. The sample comprised peripheral blood. CDR3: CASSLLQNPGSEQYF. For the CDR3, the DNA is TGTGCCAGCAGTCTCTTACAAAACCCTGGATCCGAGCAGTACTTC.